This T cell receptor beta chain was documented in a study of blood T cells in healthy people across ages. This clonotype showed up just a few times. The CDR3 loop spans 19 amino acids. Germline V gives CDR1 SGHVS, CDR2 FNYEAQ. V shed 7 bases and J 2 bases; nucleotides not matched to a gene: 19. Through a sample-barcoded 5' primer and a J-beta primer mix, a second PCR was run for 7 to 11 cycles. TCRdb re-called the 5' RACE reads through MiXCR, storing one row per CDR3 protein. This table has about 2 million distinct CDR3 sequences, around 50% appearing once. The clonotype originates from a woman between 40 and 55 years old in good health. Sequencing was carried out using blood. V usage is TRBV7-6 and J usage is TRBJ2-5, with 10 positions matching TRBD2. The CDR3 nucleotides are TGTGCCAGCAAAGCTTACGGTCTGGCTAGCGGGGGCCTACAAGAGACCCAGTACTTC. Translating it yields CASKAYGLASGGLQETQYF.